One T cell receptor (beta chain) is described in this entry. With 2 bases removed from V and 10 bases from J, the gap between germline ends came to 12 bases. Looked up from germline, CDR1 is SGHTA and CDR2 is FQGNSA. The CDR3 is 13 residues long. Data came from immunoSEQ multiplex PCR; TCRdb stores just in-frame clones and leaves some out. Among about 80,000 clones listed, roughly 90% were seen once. The sample belongs to a study of OX40 agonist ivuxolimab in advanced cancers. Study-level information: Three patients responded partially, comprising one with hepatocellular carcinoma and two with cutaneous melanoma.

The sequence was obtained from an adult with an advanced solid tumor such as melanoma, head and neck, liver or kidney cancer. This sample comprised CD4+ or CD8+ T cells sorted from blood, obtained in a trial of the OX40 agonist ivuxolimab. J is TRBJ2-1 and V is TRBV7-2; the D gene could be TRBD1 or TRBD2 (6 bases each). As DNA, the CDR3 is TGTGCCAGCAGCTTATGGGGGGCGCAGGAGCAGTTCTTC. Its protein is CASSLWGAQEQFF.